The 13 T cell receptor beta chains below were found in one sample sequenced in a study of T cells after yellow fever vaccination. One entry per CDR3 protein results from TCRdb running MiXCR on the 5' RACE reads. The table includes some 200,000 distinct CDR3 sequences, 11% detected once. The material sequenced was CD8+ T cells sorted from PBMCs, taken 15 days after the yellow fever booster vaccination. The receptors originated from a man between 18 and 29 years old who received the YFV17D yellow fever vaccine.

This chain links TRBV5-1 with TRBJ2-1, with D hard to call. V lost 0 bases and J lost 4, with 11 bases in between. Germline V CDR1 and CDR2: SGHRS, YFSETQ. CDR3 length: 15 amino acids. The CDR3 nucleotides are TGCGCCAGCAGCTTGGCCACGACACAATACAATGAGCAGTTCTTC. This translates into CASSLATTQYNEQFF. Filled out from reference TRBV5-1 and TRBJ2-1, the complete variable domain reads KAGVTQTPRYLIKTRGQQVTLSCSPISGHRSVSWYQQTPGQGLQFLFEYFSETQRNKGNFPGRFSGRQFSNSRSEMNVSTLELGDSALYLCASSLATTQYNEQFFGPGTRLTVL.

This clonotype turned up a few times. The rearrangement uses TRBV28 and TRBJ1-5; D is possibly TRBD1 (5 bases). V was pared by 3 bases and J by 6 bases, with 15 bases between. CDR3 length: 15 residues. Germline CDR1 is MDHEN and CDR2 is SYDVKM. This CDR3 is CASSFLPGRSQPQHF. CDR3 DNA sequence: TGTGCCAGCAGTTTCCTACCGGGACGTAGTCAGCCCCAGCATTTT.

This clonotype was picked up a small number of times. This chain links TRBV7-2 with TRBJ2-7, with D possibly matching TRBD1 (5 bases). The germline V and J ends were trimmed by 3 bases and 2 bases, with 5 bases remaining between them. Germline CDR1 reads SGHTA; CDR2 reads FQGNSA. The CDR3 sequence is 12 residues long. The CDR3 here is CASSLDTYEQYF. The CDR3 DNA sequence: TGTGCCAGCAGCTTGGACACCTACGAGCAGTACTTC.

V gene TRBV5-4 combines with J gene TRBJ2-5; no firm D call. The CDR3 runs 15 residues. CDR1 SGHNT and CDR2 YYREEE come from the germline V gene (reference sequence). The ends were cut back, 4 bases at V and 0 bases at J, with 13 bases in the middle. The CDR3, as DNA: TGTGCCAGCAGCCCCGGACGGCGAGACCAAGAGACCCAGTACTTC. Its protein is CASSPGRRDQETQYF.

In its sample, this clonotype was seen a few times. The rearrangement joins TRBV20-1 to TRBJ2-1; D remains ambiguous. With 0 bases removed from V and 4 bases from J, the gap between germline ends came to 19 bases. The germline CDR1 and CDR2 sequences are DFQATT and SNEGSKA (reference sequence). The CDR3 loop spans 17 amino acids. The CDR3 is CSARETTHPPPYNEQFF. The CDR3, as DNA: TGCAGTGCTAGAGAGACGACCCACCCCCCGCCTTACAATGAGCAGTTCTTC.

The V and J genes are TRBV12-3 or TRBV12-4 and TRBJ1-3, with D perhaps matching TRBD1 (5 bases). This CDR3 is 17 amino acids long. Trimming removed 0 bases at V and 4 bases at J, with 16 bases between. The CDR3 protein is CASSLARSGAEGNTIYF. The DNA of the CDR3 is TGTGCCAGCAGTTTAGCGCGGTCCGGGGCCGAGGGAAACACCATATATTTT.

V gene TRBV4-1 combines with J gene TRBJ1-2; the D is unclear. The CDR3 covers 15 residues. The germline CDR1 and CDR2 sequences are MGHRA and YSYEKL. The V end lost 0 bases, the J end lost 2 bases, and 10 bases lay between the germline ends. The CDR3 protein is CASSQDVQDNYGYTF. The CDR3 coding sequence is TGCGCCAGCAGCCAAGATGTCCAGGACAACTATGGCTACACCTTC.

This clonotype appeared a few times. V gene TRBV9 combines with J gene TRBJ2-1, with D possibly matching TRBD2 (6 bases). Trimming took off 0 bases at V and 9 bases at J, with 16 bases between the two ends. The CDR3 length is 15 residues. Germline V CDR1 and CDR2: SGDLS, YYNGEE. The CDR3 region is CASSVVEGRGPEQFF. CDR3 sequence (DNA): TGTGCCAGCAGCGTAGTGGAGGGCCGAGGGCCTGAGCAGTTCTTC.

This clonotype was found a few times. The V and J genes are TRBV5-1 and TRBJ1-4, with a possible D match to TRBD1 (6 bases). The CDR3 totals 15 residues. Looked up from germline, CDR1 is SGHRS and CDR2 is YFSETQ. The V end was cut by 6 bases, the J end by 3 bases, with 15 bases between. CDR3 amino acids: CASTLSRGPNEKLFF. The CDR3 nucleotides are TGCGCCAGCACCTTATCACGGGGGCCTAATGAAAAACTGTTTTTT.

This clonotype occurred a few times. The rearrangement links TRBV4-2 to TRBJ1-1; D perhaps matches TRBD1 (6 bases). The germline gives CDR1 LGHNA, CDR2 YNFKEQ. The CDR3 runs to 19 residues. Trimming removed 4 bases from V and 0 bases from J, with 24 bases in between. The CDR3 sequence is CASSPPGGGPSVVNTEAFF. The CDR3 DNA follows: TGTGCCAGCAGCCCACCCGGCGGGGGGCCTTCCGTCGTGAACACTGAAGCTTTCTTT.

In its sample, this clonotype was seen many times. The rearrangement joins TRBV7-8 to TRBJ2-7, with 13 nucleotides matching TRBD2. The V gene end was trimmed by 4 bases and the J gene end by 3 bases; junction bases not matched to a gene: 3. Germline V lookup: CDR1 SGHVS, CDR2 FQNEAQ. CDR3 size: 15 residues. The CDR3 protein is CASSSRLAGGYEQYF. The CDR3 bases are TGTGCCAGCAGCTCCCGACTAGCGGGGGGCTACGAGCAGTACTTC.

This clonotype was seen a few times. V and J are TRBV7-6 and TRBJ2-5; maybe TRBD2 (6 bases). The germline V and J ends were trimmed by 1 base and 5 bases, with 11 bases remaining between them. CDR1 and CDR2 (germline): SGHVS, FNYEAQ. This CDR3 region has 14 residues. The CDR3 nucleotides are TGTGCCAGCAGCTTAGGGGGAGGTCGGGAGACCCAGTACTTC. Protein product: CASSLGGGRETQYF. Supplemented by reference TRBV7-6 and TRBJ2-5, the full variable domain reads GAGVSQSPRYKVTKRGQDVALRCDPISGHVSLYWYRQALGQGPEFLTYFNYEAQQDKSGLPNDRFSAERPEGSISTLTIQRTEQRDSAMYRCASSLGGGRETQYFGPGTRLLVL.

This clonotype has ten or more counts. The CDR3 loop is CASSRGTGLQPQHF. CDR3 nucleotide sequence: TGCGCCAGCAGCCGCGGGACAGGCCTTCAGCCCCAGCATTTT. V gene TRBV4-1 combines with J gene TRBJ1-5; 8 bases are a match to TRBD1. From germline, CDR1 is MGHRA and CDR2 YSYEKL. Unmatched junction bases numbered 5, after V lost 4 bases and J lost 6 bases. The CDR3 loop spans 14 amino acids.